This TCR beta chain was sequenced in a study of cytomegalovirus exposure and HLA in healthy donors. The CDR3 sequence is 13 residues long. V gave up 4 bases and J gave up 5 bases; unmatched junction bases: 4. Germline V CDR1 and CDR2: MNHNS, SASEGT. PCR amplification relied on 60 Vbeta primers (plus 13 Jbeta primers). Clones were read by immunoSEQ multiplex PCR, and TCRdb kept only the in-frame ones, dropping some. The sample has about 200,000 clones, about four fifths seen once. The sample was PBMCs. The receptor's source is a woman younger than 35 in good health and CMV-seronegative. This chain connects TRBV6-1 to TRBJ1-2; 7 bases align to TRBD1. CDR3 sequence (DNA): TGTGCCAGCAGTGCCCCACAGGGGTATGGCTACACCTTC. Protein product: CASSAPQGYGYTF.